This TCR beta chain emerged from a study of tumor and adjacent non-tumor tissue in lung cancer (dated by TCRdb to between 2017 and 2018). In terms of the full investigation: Patients with adenocarcinoma (around eleven), squamous cell carcinoma (2) and small cell lung cancer (1) were included in the cohort. Sequencing generated a total of more than 95,000,000 productive TCRbeta reads, averaging roughly 4.2 million reads per sample. Ages among the 15 or so patients ranged from about 31 to 85 years, there were roughly ten men and 5 women, and disease was at TNM stage I to III. For each patient, one tumor sample and one normal lung sample were taken, giving a few dozen paired specimens that underwent TCRbeta CDR3 sequencing. Bulk TCRbeta repertoires were compared between lung tumor tissue and matched distant non-tumor lung tissue obtained from under 18 lung cancer patients. General study outcomes and caveats: The top 100 clones made up a significantly larger cumulative share of the repertoire in normal lung than in tumor tissue. TCR diversity was significantly higher in younger patients, and greater tumor TCR diversity was associated with shorter overall survival and shorter disease-free survival. Tumor tissue showed significantly greater TCR diversity (inverse Simpson) than normal lung tissue (about 400 vs 150, P = 0.0075, Mann-Whitney U test). The cohort had only about 16 patients, and the authors noted that larger samples and more detailed clinical data are needed. The methods do not name the sequencing platform or mention unique molecular identifiers. Because peripheral blood was not sequenced, blood TCRbeta repertoires in the lung cancer patients of the study were not examined.

RNA was isolated from bulk, unsorted tissue, and RNA quality was assessed with a NanoDrop ND-1000 and an Agilent 2100. The donors were newly diagnosed lung cancer patients admitted for thoracic surgery in China from August to November 2014 who had not received prior chemotherapy. Patients who had received previous radiotherapy or chemotherapy, or who had another concurrent cancer, were excluded from the study. Surgical tissue pieces of roughly 1-2 cm3 were preserved in RNAlater solution and stored at -80 °C until use. The library was obtained by multiplex PCR. The instrument was an Illumina HiSeq 2500. TCRbeta libraries were built by three rounds of nested PCR using primers (Table S4), following protocols modified from ARM-PCR. Before sequencing, PCR products in the 200-500 bp range were cut out of the gel and cleaned up using the QIAquick gel extraction kit. On the study's bioinformatics: Trimmomatic was used to clean the reads, FLASH was used to merge the reads into complete CDR3 sequences, and MiTCR was used to assign the reads to V(D)J germline segments. Clonal diversity was computed as the inverse Simpson's index with VDJtools. In-frame sequences without a premature stop codon were defined as productive reads. TCRdb applied fastp at Q25 and MiXCR to the public reads, then kept only in-frame beta chains. Each CDR3 protein gets just one entry, which takes the most common genes and DNA from the rows behind it. TCRdb's processing, not the authors' own work, is the source of the V and J calls. The sample yields about 200,000 distinct CDR3 sequences; about two thirds were counted once. Less than 25% of the sample is taken by the ten largest.

On this clonotype itself: Its binding antigen is unknown. A read error may account for a junction end that differs from germline.

Source material: lung tumor tissue. The receptor was isolated from a man in his fifties or sixties with non-small cell lung cancer.

The nucleotide sequence reads TGCGCCAGCAGCCAACGATCTCTAGTACGGGGCGAGCATTACTTC. Its amino acids are CASSQRSLVRGEHYF. The sequence links TRBV4-1 to TRBJ2-7, with the D call tentatively TRBD1 or TRBD2, each fitting 5 bases. Including cysteine and phenylalanine, the CDR3 has 15 amino acids. CDR3 DNA is the only sequence kept; it has 45 bases, read in frame from the first base. CDR1 MGHRA and CDR2 YSYEKL were looked up in the germline V gene.